The 20 T cell receptor beta chains below all came from one sample that was sequenced in a study of blood T cell repertoires in COVID-19. TCRdb keeps only in-frame clones here, not all; method: immunoSEQ multiplex PCR. The data hold roughly 80,000 clones, with roughly 84% observed a single time. Sequencing was carried out using peripheral blood. These receptors originate from a human donor in a cohort sampled during active COVID-19.

The rearrangement joins TRBV19 to TRBJ2-7; D is possibly TRBD1 (5 bases). The CDR3 extends over 13 amino acids. Germline V gene sequence: CDR1 LNHDA, CDR2 SQIVND (reference sequence). Trimming removed 9 bases from V and 3 bases from J, with 15 bases in between. The CDR3 is CASRQYNSYEQYF. The CDR3, as DNA: TGTGCCAGCCGACAGTATAATAGCTACGAGCAGTACTTC.

The CDR3 region is CASSLGAGGETQYF. The CDR3 DNA follows: TGTGCCAGCAGCTTAGGAGCGGGGGGGGAGACCCAGTACTTC. The chain recombines TRBV7-2 with TRBJ2-5; TRBD2 matches 10 bases. The V segment lost 1 base and the J segment 5 bases; nucleotides outside the gene matches: 1. This CDR3 comprises 14 residues. Germline lookup yields CDR1 SGHTA and CDR2 FQGNSA.

CDR3 nucleotide sequence: TGTGCCAGCAGCCCTGACAGTCGGGAGCAGTACTTC. Its translation is CASSPDSREQYF. The chain combines TRBV6-2 or TRBV6-3 with TRBJ2-7, with D tentatively TRBD1 (5 bases). Deletions cut 6 bases from V and 7 bases from J, with 13 bases between. CDR1 and CDR2 from the germline V gene are MNHEY and SVGEGT. This CDR3 is 12 amino acids long.

The genes are TRBV2 and TRBJ2-7; D unclear. The V end lost 10 bases, the J end lost 2 bases, and 18 bases lay between the germline ends. Germline-derived CDR1 and CDR2 are SNHLY and FYNNEI. The CDR3 has 14 amino acids. The CDR3 coding sequence is TGTGCCACACAAGGTGCAGGCGACGCCTACGAGCAGTACTTC. It specifies CATQGAGDAYEQYF.

The table lists this clone with a count of one. As DNA, the CDR3 is TGTGCCAGCAGCTTGGGACTAGCGTCAGATACGCAGTATTTT. Translation gives CASSLGLASDTQYF. This chain connects TRBV5-4 to TRBJ2-3; 8 nucleotides agree with TRBD2. The CDR3 sequence is 14 residues long. Germline V gene sequence: CDR1 SGHNT, CDR2 YYREEE (reference sequence). Trimming cost V 0 bases and J 4 bases; bases outside gene matches: 1. The whole variable domain, filled in from reference TRBV5-4 and TRBJ2-3, reads ETGVTQSPTHLIKTRGQQVTLRCSSQSGHNTVSWYQQALGQGPQFIFQYYREEENGRGNFPPRFSGLQFPNYSSELNVNALELDDSALYLCASSLGLASDTQYFGPGTRLTVL.

This clone was found once. The J gene is TRBJ2-3, the V gene TRBV18; weak D call: TRBD1 (6 bases). CDR3 size: 16 residues. Germline V lookup: CDR1 KGHSH, CDR2 LQKENI. Trimming took 3 bases from V and 0 from J, leaving 13 bases between them. CDR3 region: CASSPPVGASTDTQYF. The CDR3 DNA is TGTGCCAGCTCACCCCCGGTGGGGGCGAGCACAGATACGCAGTATTTT.

This rearrangement joins TRBV5-1 to TRBJ2-4, with 11 bases aligning to TRBD2. J lost 7 bases, V lost 5 bases, and 8 bases had no gene match. Germline values: CDR1 SGHRS, CDR2 YFSETQ. The CDR3 length is 15 residues. As DNA, the CDR3 is TGCGCCAGCAGAAATGGGACTAGCGGATGGAACATTCAGTACTTC. Translated, it gives CASRNGTSGWNIQYF.

The gene calls are TRBV5-1 and TRBJ2-7, with 10 bases lining up with TRBD1. Germline CDR1 and CDR2: SGHRS and YFSETQ. The CDR3 covers 18 residues. The V and J ends lost 3 bases and 2 bases, in that order; junction bases with no gene match: 14. The CDR3 sequence: CASSYRDTGQGTPYEQYF. For the CDR3, the DNA is TGCGCCAGCAGCTACCGGGACACGGGACAGGGGACCCCCTACGAGCAGTACTTC.

V is TRBV5-4 and J is TRBJ1-1; TRBD1 agrees at 8 bases. J was trimmed by 1 base and V by 4 bases; bases with no gene match: 3. This CDR3 has 14 amino acids. Germline-derived CDR1 and CDR2 are SGHNT and YYREEE (reference sequence). In DNA form, the CDR3 reads TGTGCCAGCAGCCCAGGACAGGGGAACACTGAAGCTTTCTTT. Translating gives CASSPGQGNTEAFF.

The chain is built from TRBV6-5 and TRBJ2-7; D is ambiguous. Germline V gives CDR1 MNHEY, CDR2 SVGAGI. The V and J ends lost 7 bases and 3 bases respectively, with 10 bases between them. The CDR3 length is 12 residues. In DNA, the CDR3 is TGTGCCAGCACTAGACGTGGCTACGAGCAGTACTTC. This translates into CASTRRGYEQYF.

This rearrangement joins TRBV28 to TRBJ1-3; D ambiguous. Trimming removed 5 bases from V and 0 bases from J, with 11 bases in between. Germline assignment: CDR1 MDHEN and CDR2 SYDVKM. The CDR3 loop spans 15 amino acids. CDR3 in DNA: TGTGCCAGCAGTCCCCGACTGGACTCTGGAAACACCATATATTTT. It is translated as CASSPRLDSGNTIYF.

V usage is TRBV19 and J usage is TRBJ2-7; TRBD1 matches 10 bases. With V trimmed by 3 bases and J by 2 bases, 7 bases remained unmatched. Germline CDR1 is LNHDA and CDR2 is SQIVND (reference sequence). The CDR3 consists of 16 residues. The DNA of the CDR3 is TGTGCCAGTAGTATGGATGGACAGGGGGTAACCTACGAGCAGTACTTC. This sequence encodes CASSMDGQGVTYEQYF.

The genes are TRBV6-1 and TRBJ1-1; D is unclear. Germline V gives CDR1 MNHNS, CDR2 SASEGT. The CDR3 has 14 amino acids. Trimming took off 3 bases at V and 0 bases at J, with 8 bases between the two ends. The CDR3 loop is CASSEVALNTEAFF. CDR3 coding DNA: TGTGCCAGCAGTGAGGTAGCCCTGAACACTGAAGCTTTCTTT.

This chain uses TRBV25-1 with TRBJ2-4, with 9 nucleotides matching TRBD1. This CDR3 spans 15 amino acids. The V segment lost 8 bases and the J segment 0 bases; nucleotides outside the gene matches: 5. CDR1 is MGHDK and CDR2 is SYGVNS in the germline V gene. The CDR3 DNA follows: TGTGCCAGCTCCGGGACAGGGCTAGCCAAAAACATTCAGTACTTC. This gives the protein CASSGTGLAKNIQYF. The full variable domain, rest sourced from reference TRBV25-1 and TRBJ2-4, is EADIYQTPRYLVIGTGKKITLECSQTMGHDKMYWYQQDPGMELHLIHYSYGVNSTEKGDLSSESTVSRIRTEHFPLTLESARPSHTSQYLCASSGTGLAKNIQYFGAGTRLSVL.

V and J are TRBV19 and TRBJ2-7, with TRBD1 matching over 7 bases. The CDR3 is 15 amino acids. In germline, CDR1 is LNHDA, CDR2 SQIVND (reference sequence). V was clipped by 1 base and J by 5 bases; unmatched bases: 8. CDR3 nucleotide sequence: TGTGCCAGTAGTATAGGCGCAGGGGGTGTTCACGAGCAGTACTTC. It yields the protein CASSIGAGGVHEQYF.

This rearrangement joins TRBV2 to TRBJ1-4; D perhaps matches TRBD1 (5 bases). The CDR3 has 14 amino acids. Looked up from germline, CDR1 is SNHLY and CDR2 is FYNNEI. The V end lost 6 bases, the J end lost 8 bases, and 16 bases lay between the germline ends. The CDR3 is CASRQGWQGEKLFF. Written as DNA, the CDR3 is TGTGCCAGCAGACAAGGGTGGCAGGGAGAAAAACTGTTTTTT.

The chain combines TRBV7-2 with TRBJ2-7; D perhaps matches TRBD2 (5 bases). This CDR3 is built from 13 residues. Germline V gene data show CDR1 as SGHTA and CDR2 as FQGNSA. Between the trimmed V and J ends, which lost 2 bases and 5 bases, there was a span of 10 bases. CDR3 protein: CASSLMGVDEQYF. CDR3 DNA sequence: TGTGCCAGCAGCTTAATGGGAGTTGACGAGCAGTACTTC.

V usage is TRBV19 and J usage is TRBJ2-7, with D perhaps matching TRBD2 (5 bases). V was clipped by 4 bases and J by 6 bases, with 16 bases between them. Per germline, CDR1 LNHDA and CDR2 SQIVND (reference sequence). The CDR3 is 14 amino acids. The CDR3 sequence is CASSTRGPVGEQYF. The CDR3, as DNA: TGTGCCAGTAGTACCCGCGGGCCAGTAGGCGAGCAGTACTTC.

This clone was recorded once. The chain joins TRBV20-1 to TRBJ2-7; D is unresolved. With 0 bases removed from V and 4 bases from J, the gap between germline ends came to 4 bases. Germline-derived CDR1 and CDR2 are DFQATT and SNEGSKA (reference sequence). CDR3 size: 11 residues. The CDR3 protein is CSARDEYEQYF. The CDR3, as DNA: TGCAGTGCTAGAGACGAGTACGAGCAGTACTTC.

The rearrangement uses TRBV21-1 and TRBJ1-5; TRBD1, the table's D call, was not compared with the DNA. TRBV21-1 is termed a pseudogene. The CDR3 is 14 amino acids. The CDR3 sequence is CASSKGRRGIPQHF. The CDR3 coding sequence is TGTGCCAGCAGCAAAGGGCGCAGGGGGATACCCCAGCATTTT.